One sample yielded the 29 T cell receptor beta chains listed below, sequenced in a study of CD8+ T cells in alopecia areata. Sequencing relied on a cDNA template that was reverse transcribed from extracted RNA. Libraries were prepared by immunoSEQ multiplex PCR; TCRdb keeps only in-frame clonotypes and omits some of them. This sample has 120,000 or so clones, with roughly two fifths found just once. The sequencing sample was made of CD4+ T cells sorted from blood. These receptors came from a human donor with alopecia areata.

This rearrangement joins TRBV5-4 to TRBJ2-3, with TRBD1 matching 7 bases. Germline V gene sequence: CDR1 SGHNT, CDR2 YYREEE (reference sequence). CDR3 length equals 14 residues. V shed 5 bases and J 2 bases; nucleotides not matched to a gene: 5. The CDR3 reads CASSRQGPTDTQYF. CDR3 bases: TGTGCCAGCAGTAGACAGGGACCCACAGATACGCAGTATTTT.

This clone came up a few times. The sample has other DNA sequences that encode this CDR3 too. The V gene is TRBV30, the J gene TRBJ2-1; D gene unclear. V was pared by 1 base and J by 0 bases, with 7 bases between. This CDR3 is built from 14 residues. The germline V gene has CDR1 GTSNPN and CDR2 SVGIG (reference sequence). This CDR3 reads CAWSGVSSYNEQFF. CDR3 nucleotides: TGTGCCTGGAGTGGGGTAAGCTCCTACAATGAGCAGTTCTTC.

V usage is TRBV5-1 and J usage is TRBJ2-4, with TRBD1 matching over 7 bases. The CDR3 is 14 amino acids. V trimming: 3 bases; J trimming: 6 bases; junction bases outside the gene matches: 6. Germline V gene data show CDR1 as SGHRS and CDR2 as YFSETQ. DNA of the CDR3: TGCGCCAGCAGCTCAGGGACAGAAGGAAACATTCAGTACTTC. It translates to CASSSGTEGNIQYF.

The chain combines TRBV13 with TRBJ2-1, with D unresolved. Trimming removed 5 bases from V and 7 bases from J, with 21 bases in between. This CDR3 spans 16 amino acids. CDR1 is PRHDT, CDR2 FYEKMQ, per germline (reference sequence). The DNA of the CDR3 is TGTGCCAGCAGCCCCCCTATGGAGCCGACCAGAAATGAGCAGTTCTTC. Protein: CASSPPMEPTRNEQFF.

The chain employs TRBV7-9 and TRBJ2-7; D unclear. Germline V gene data show CDR1 as SEHNR and CDR2 as FQNEAQ (reference sequence). CDR3 size: 14 residues. Trimming left V 2 bases short and J 4 bases short, with 12 bases between. The CDR3 is CASSLRGLGYEQYF. In DNA, the CDR3 is TGTGCCAGCAGCTTAAGAGGATTGGGGTACGAGCAGTACTTC.

V usage is TRBV28 and J usage is TRBJ2-7; 10 bases map to TRBD2. Germline CDR1 MDHEN, CDR2 SYDVKM. There are 15 residues in the CDR3. Losses at the gene ends were 6 bases for V and 4 bases for J; bases not matched to a gene: 9. The CDR3 DNA follows: TGTGCCAGCAGGGCCACGGCTAGCGGGAGTTACGAGCAGTACTTC. Amino acids: CASRATASGSYEQYF.

The chain employs TRBV29-1 and TRBJ1-2; unclear D gene. The V gene lost 6 bases and the J gene lost 12 bases, with 17 bases spanning the gap. There are 11 residues in the CDR3. The germline V gene has CDR1 SQVTM and CDR2 ANQGSEA. CDR3 bases: TGCAGCGTGGCCCTTGAGGGTTCTAACACCTTC. Translating it yields CSVALEGSNTF.

The chain uses TRBV30 and TRBJ2-7; D may be TRBD1 (5 bases). Per the germline V gene, CDR1 is GTSNPN and CDR2 is SVGIG (reference sequence). The CDR3 is made up of 13 amino acids. The V end was cut by 2 bases, the J end by 2 bases, with 10 bases between. The CDR3 sequence: CAWSTGDPYEQYF. DNA for the CDR3: TGTGCCTGGAGTACAGGTGACCCCTACGAGCAGTACTTC.

V and J are TRBV29-1 and TRBJ1-2; D not certain. V was trimmed by 4 bases and J by 3 bases, leaving 9 bases between them. This CDR3 contains 12 residues. Germline CDR1 SQVTM, CDR2 ANQGSEA. CDR3 nucleotide sequence: TGCAGCGTTGCCACAGAATACTATGGCTACACCTTC. Its translation is CSVATEYYGYTF.

This CDR3 is CASSLRGGRDQPQHF. CDR3 nucleotide sequence: TGTGCCAGCAGCTTGAGAGGGGGCAGGGATCAGCCCCAGCATTTT. J is TRBJ1-5 and V is TRBV5-6; 7 bases are shared with TRBD1. This CDR3 has 15 residues. The germline CDR1 and CDR2 sequences are SGHDT and YYEEEE. V lost 1 base to trimming and J lost 5 bases; unmatched junction nucleotides: 6.

The chain combines TRBV28 with TRBJ1-1; D possibly corresponds to TRBD1 (6 bases). Between the trimmed V and J ends, which lost 4 bases and 4 bases, there was a span of 7 bases. The CDR3 runs 12 residues. Germline lookup yields CDR1 MDHEN and CDR2 SYDVKM. The DNA of the CDR3 is TGTGCCAGCAGTTCAGGGGCCACTGAAGCTTTCTTT. Its protein is CASSSGATEAFF.

The chain couples TRBV23-1 to TRBJ2-7; D may match TRBD1 or TRBD2 (6 bases each). TRBV23-1 counts as an open reading frame of uncertain function. Trimming pared 0 bases from V and 3 bases from J, leaving 15 bases between. This CDR3 has 16 amino acids. The CDR3 DNA reads TGCGCCAGCAGTCAATCTACCCCTAAGGGGGGCTACGAGCAGTACTTC. Translated, it gives CASSQSTPKGGYEQYF.

This clone was counted between two and nine times. The chain couples TRBV29-1 to TRBJ2-1; D call uncertain. This CDR3 has 13 residues. With 7 bases removed from V and 5 bases from J, the gap between germline ends came to 15 bases. The germline V gene encodes CDR1 SQVTM and CDR2 ANQGSEA. The CDR3 DNA reads TGCAGCGCCGACACCTTCGGCGACAATGAGCAGTTCTTC. It specifies CSADTFGDNEQFF.

Only a few counts were recorded for this clone. The chain uses TRBV5-1 and TRBJ2-2; D may be TRBD1 (5 bases). V was clipped by 7 bases and J by 0 bases, with 16 bases between them. Germline CDR1 SGHRS, CDR2 YFSETQ. The CDR3 is made up of 16 amino acids. The CDR3 DNA follows: TGCGCCAGCGGGCCCAACACAGGAGCGAACACCGGGGAGCTGTTTTTT. Translated: CASGPNTGANTGELFF.

The table lists this clone with a few counts. The chain carries TRBV7-8 and TRBJ2-2; 10 bases are shared with TRBD2. The CDR3 is 15 residues long. The germline gives CDR1 SGHVS, CDR2 FQNEAQ. With V trimmed by 7 bases and J by 6 bases, 8 bases remained unmatched. The CDR3 DNA reads TGTGCCAGCACGCGACTAGCGGGTGTGGCCGGGGAGCTGTTTTTT. Protein: CASTRLAGVAGELFF.

The genes are TRBV15 and TRBJ2-5, with 7 nucleotides matching TRBD1. Germline CDR1 and CDR2: LNHNV and YYDKDF (reference sequence). The CDR3 has 14 amino acids. With 2 bases clipped from V and 5 bases from J, the junction kept 5 bases outside the gene matches. CDR3 sequence (DNA): TGTGCCACCAGCAGATCGTCGACAGGGGAGACCCAGTACTTC. It is translated as CATSRSSTGETQYF.

This sequence joins TRBV5-4 and TRBJ1-2; no definite D call. Germline CDR1 is SGHNT and CDR2 is YYREEE (reference sequence). The CDR3 length is 13 residues. Trimming stripped 0 bases from V and 8 bases from J, with 11 bases between. CDR3 DNA: TGTGCCAGCAGCTTGGAAGGAAATCGGGGCTACACCTTC. Translated: CASSLEGNRGYTF.

The V and J genes are TRBV10-2 and TRBJ1-5, with 7 positions matching TRBD1. The J segment lost 4 bases and the V segment lost 6 bases, leaving 6 bases of the junction unmatched. Germline V gene sequence: CDR1 WSHSY, CDR2 SAAADI. The CDR3 spans 14 residues. The CDR3 spells CASREGQVNQPQHF. CDR3 DNA sequence: TGCGCCAGCAGGGAAGGACAGGTTAATCAGCCCCAGCATTTT.

V and J are TRBV18 and TRBJ2-5; D remains ambiguous. Germline values: CDR1 KGHSH, CDR2 LQKENI. The CDR3 runs 14 residues. V dropped 1 base and J dropped 2 bases, with 8 bases sitting between them. In DNA form, the CDR3 reads TGTGCCAGCTCACCACGGGCCAGGCAAGAGACCCAGTACTTC. It encodes CASSPRARQETQYF.

This clone was observed a few times. The chain combines TRBV7-9 with TRBJ1-1, with unresolved D. This CDR3 has 12 amino acids. Looked up from germline, CDR1 is SEHNR and CDR2 is FQNEAQ (reference sequence). V lost 4 bases to trimming and J lost 10 bases, with 13 bases between them. CDR3 nucleotides: TGTGCCAGCAGCTCGGCCACGCCAGCAGCTTTCTTT. As protein: CASSSATPAAFF.

The chain is built from TRBV7-6 and TRBJ2-2, with D possibly matching TRBD1 (5 bases). The V gene's germline CDR1 is SGHVS and CDR2 FNYEAQ. V lost 5 bases, J lost 7 bases, and 8 bases lay in between. The CDR3 is 12 residues long. This CDR3 is CASSPGFGELFF. DNA for the CDR3: TGTGCCAGCAGCCCAGGGTTCGGGGAGCTGTTTTTT.

The chain employs TRBV5-1 and TRBJ2-1, with 9 nucleotides matching TRBD1. After removal of 1 base from V and 1 base from J, the junction contained 6 bases not matched to a gene. The length of the CDR3 is 17 residues. Looked up from germline, CDR1 is SGHRS and CDR2 is YFSETQ. CDR3 bases: TGCGCCAGCAGCTTGAGGTTGGGGACAGGGTCCTACAATGAGCAGTTCTTC. It codes for CASSLRLGTGSYNEQFF.

This rearrangement joins TRBV5-1 to TRBJ2-5; D is unresolved. V was trimmed by 0 bases and J by 2 bases, leaving 8 bases between them. The CDR3 covers 14 residues. From germline, CDR1 is SGHRS and CDR2 YFSETQ. The CDR3 coding sequence is TGCGCCAGCAGCTTGGCACCGCAGCAAGAGACCCAGTACTTC. Translation gives CASSLAPQQETQYF.

V and J are TRBV5-1 and TRBJ1-2; 7 bases agree with TRBD1. Trimming at V came to 2 bases and at J to 3 bases, leaving 1 base not matched to a gene. The length of the CDR3 is 13 residues. CDR1 SGHRS and CDR2 YFSETQ come from the germline V gene. CDR3 region: CASSLGQDYGYTF. Written as DNA, the CDR3 is TGCGCCAGCAGCTTAGGACAGGACTATGGCTACACCTTC.

This sequence joins TRBV29-1 and TRBJ2-3, with D tentatively TRBD2 (7 bases). The germline CDR1 and CDR2 sequences are SQVTM and ANQGSEA. The CDR3 has 16 amino acids. V was cut by 4 bases and J by 2 bases, with 19 bases left in between. CDR3 amino acids: CSVGGGTRSYTDTQYF. CDR3 coding DNA: TGCAGCGTTGGGGGGGGGACACGGAGTTACACAGATACGCAGTATTTT.

The chain combines TRBV27 with TRBJ2-7; D tentatively reads TRBD1 or TRBD2 (5 bases each). Per the germline V gene, CDR1 is MNHEY and CDR2 is SMNVEV (reference sequence). CDR3 length: 11 residues. The V and J ends lost 8 bases and 4 bases respectively, with 9 bases between them. DNA of the CDR3: TGTGCCAGCGGGGGACGGTACGAGCAGTACTTC. As protein: CASGGRYEQYF.

The CDR3 DNA is TGTGCCAGCAGCTTGTTTCGCGGTACGCAGTATTTT. As protein: CASSLFRGTQYF. V and J are TRBV5-6 and TRBJ2-3; D is unclear. V lost 1 base, J lost 8 bases, and 8 bases lay in between. The CDR3 has 12 amino acids. Germline CDR1 reads SGHDT; CDR2 reads YYEEEE. The full variable domain, its missing parts supplied by reference TRBV5-6 and TRBJ2-3, is DAGVTQSPTHLIKTRGQQVTLRCSPKSGHDTVSWYQQALGQGPQFIFQYYEEEERQRGNFPDRFSGHQFPNYSSELNVNALLLGDSALYLCASSLFRGTQYFGPGTRLTVL.

The genes are TRBV30 and TRBJ2-1; possibly TRBD1 for D (5 bases). The V end lost 0 bases, the J end lost 8 bases, and 23 bases lay between the germline ends. The CDR3 spans 17 residues. The V gene's germline CDR1 is GTSNPN and CDR2 SVGIG (reference sequence). This chain's CDR3 is CAWSVPPQVEITDEQFF. In nucleotides, the CDR3 is TGTGCCTGGAGTGTCCCCCCACAGGTTGAGATTACGGATGAGCAGTTCTTC. Full variable domain (rest looked up from reference TRBV30 and TRBJ2-1): SQTIHQWPATLVQPVGSPLSLECTVEGTSNPNLYWYRQAAGRGLQLLFYSVGIGQISSEVPQNLSASRPQDRQFILSSKKLLLSDSGFYLCAWSVPPQVEITDEQFFGPGTRLTVL.

This clone has more than one count but fewer than ten. The chain recombines TRBV29-1 with TRBJ2-7; 10 bases are a match to TRBD1. CDR1 is SQVTM, CDR2 ANQGSEA, per germline. Trimming cost V 6 bases and J 3 bases; bases outside gene matches: 20. The CDR3 is 18 residues long. Here the CDR3 reads CSVGVTGGLRSWSYEQYF. DNA of the CDR3: TGCAGCGTGGGGGTGACAGGGGGCTTAAGGTCGTGGAGCTACGAGCAGTACTTC.